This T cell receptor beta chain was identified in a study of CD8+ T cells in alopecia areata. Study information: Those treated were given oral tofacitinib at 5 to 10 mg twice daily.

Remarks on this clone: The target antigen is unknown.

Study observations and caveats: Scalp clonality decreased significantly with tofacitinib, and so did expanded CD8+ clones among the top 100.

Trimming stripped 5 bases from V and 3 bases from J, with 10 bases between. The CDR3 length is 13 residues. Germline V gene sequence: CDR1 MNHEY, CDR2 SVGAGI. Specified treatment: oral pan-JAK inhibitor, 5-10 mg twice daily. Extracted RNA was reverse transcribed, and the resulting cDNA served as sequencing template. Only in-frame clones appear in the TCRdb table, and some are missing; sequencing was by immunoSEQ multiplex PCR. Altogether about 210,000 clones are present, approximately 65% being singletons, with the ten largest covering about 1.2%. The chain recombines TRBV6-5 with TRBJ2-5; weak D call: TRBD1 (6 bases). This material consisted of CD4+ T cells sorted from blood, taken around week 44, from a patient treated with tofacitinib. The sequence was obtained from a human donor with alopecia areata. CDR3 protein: CASSRPGEETQYF. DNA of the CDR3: TGTGCCAGCAGTCGTCCAGGGGAAGAGACCCAGTACTTC.